The 22 T cell receptor beta chains presented below share a single source sample, sequenced in a study of T cell changes during pregnancy in multiple sclerosis. Assay: immunoSEQ multiplex PCR; the TCRdb copy retains only in-frame clones and omits some. This sample carries 99,000 or so clones, 80% to 95% of them seen once, and the ten largest clones take less than 1%. The material sequenced was peripheral blood, taken after pregnancy. The receptors derive from a female donor with multiple sclerosis, enrolled in a pregnancy study.

The chain joins TRBV13 to TRBJ2-7; 8 nucleotides align to TRBD1. V trimming: 4 bases; J trimming: 0 bases; junction bases outside the gene matches: 8. CDR3 length equals 16 residues. Looked up from germline, CDR1 is PRHDT and CDR2 is FYEKMQ (reference sequence). The chain's CDR3 is CASSSLRDRSSYEQYF. In DNA form, the CDR3 reads TGTGCCAGCAGCTCGCTCCGGGACAGGAGCTCCTACGAGCAGTACTTC.

The chain links TRBV10-3 to TRBJ2-7, with TRBD1 matching 11 bases. The CDR3 covers 14 residues. V dropped 3 bases and J dropped 6; count of bases not matched to a gene: 4. Germline V gene data show CDR1 as ENHRY and CDR2 as SYGVKD. CDR3 nucleotide sequence: TGTGCCATCAGTGATGGACAGGGGGCATCCGAGCAGTACTTC. It codes for CAISDGQGASEQYF.

This clone has just one count. The chain recombines TRBV29-1 with TRBJ1-1; no definite D call. From germline, CDR1 is SQVTM and CDR2 ANQGSEA. The CDR3 covers 15 residues. Trimming took off 6 bases at V and 0 bases at J, with 17 bases between the two ends. In nucleotides, the CDR3 is TGCAGCGTCACCGATCGAGGGAGACTGAACACTGAAGCTTTCTTT. As protein: CSVTDRGRLNTEAFF.

The sample holds one count of this clone. The genes are TRBV6-5 and TRBJ2-7; 9 bases are shared with TRBD2. The CDR3 has 14 residues. The germline V gene has CDR1 MNHEY and CDR2 SVGAGI. The CDR3 DNA reads TGTGTCGTCAGGGCGGGAGGGAGCTCCTACGAGCAGTACTTC. Protein product: CVVRAGGSSYEQYF.

The DNA for the CDR3 is TGTGCCAGTAGTATACTTATCTACACTGAAGCTTTCTTT. It translates to CASSILIYTEAFF. The V and J genes are TRBV19 and TRBJ1-1, with D hard to call. This CDR3 is 13 amino acids long. Per germline, CDR1 LNHDA and CDR2 SQIVND (reference sequence). Between the trimmed V and J ends, which lost 2 bases and 3 bases, there was a span of 7 bases.

This clone has only a few counts. This chain joins TRBV5-1 and TRBJ2-4, with 7 bases lining up with TRBD2. The germline CDR1 and CDR2 sequences are SGHRS and YFSETQ. The ends lost 3 bases at V and 7 bases at J; junction bases unmatched: 1. The CDR3 consists of 12 residues. The CDR3 sequence: CASSWEGNIQYF. The CDR3 coding sequence is TGCGCCAGCAGCTGGGAGGGTAACATTCAGTACTTC.

The chain joins TRBV30 to TRBJ2-1, with TRBD2 matching over 14 bases. The CDR3 is 14 amino acids. V trimming: 5 bases; J trimming: 10 bases; junction bases outside the gene matches: 7. Germline CDR1 is GTSNPN and CDR2 is SVGIG (reference sequence). This CDR3 is CAWSLGLAGVEQFF. CDR3 coding DNA: TGTGCCTGGTCCCTGGGACTAGCGGGAGTCGAGCAGTTCTTC.

This clone was counted a few times. The chain employs TRBV5-6 and TRBJ1-1; D is undetermined. CDR3 length: 16 amino acids. CDR1 SGHDT and CDR2 YYEEEE come from the germline V gene. Trimming pared 2 bases from V and 8 bases from J, leaving 22 bases between. The CDR3 sequence is CASSLTRGRKLKEAFF. CDR3 coding DNA: TGTGCCAGCAGCTTAACACGCGGAAGAAAACTCAAGGAAGCTTTCTTT.

The V call is TRBV14, the J call TRBJ2-3, with 7 positions matching TRBD2. Germline V gene lookup returns CDR1 SGHDN and CDR2 FVKESK. This CDR3 is 15 amino acids long. V lost 5 bases, J lost 0 bases, and 5 bases stayed unmatched. CDR3: CASSRLATSTDTQYF. The CDR3 DNA follows: TGTGCCAGCAGCAGACTAGCAACCAGCACAGATACGCAGTATTTT.

This chain links TRBV6-1 with TRBJ1-1; D is uncertain. The length of the CDR3 is 15 residues. Trimming left V 4 bases short and J 3 bases short, with 15 bases between. Per the germline V gene, CDR1 is MNHNS and CDR2 is SASEGT. CDR3 amino acids: CASSATPRQDTEAFF. The CDR3 DNA follows: TGTGCCAGCAGTGCCACACCGAGACAAGACACTGAAGCTTTCTTT.

The CDR3 coding sequence is TGTGCCAGCTCACCTGTCCCAGCAGGGGGCCGTGACACCGGGGAGCTGTTTTTT. Its protein product is CASSPVPAGGRDTGELFF. This chain joins TRBV18 and TRBJ2-2; 8 bases map to TRBD1. The CDR3 loop spans 18 amino acids. The J segment lost 3 bases and the V segment lost 3 bases, leaving 12 bases of the junction unmatched. CDR1 KGHSH and CDR2 LQKENI come from the germline V gene.

The genes are TRBV11-2 and TRBJ2-2; TRBD2 is a possible D gene (5 bases). The ends were cut back, 0 bases at V and 0 bases at J, with 11 bases in the middle. The CDR3 consists of 17 residues. Germline CDR1 SGHAT, CDR2 FQNNGV. This chain's CDR3 is CASSLDWAGPNTGELFF. CDR3 nucleotides: TGTGCCAGCAGCTTAGATTGGGCGGGCCCGAACACCGGGGAGCTGTTTTTT.

V gene TRBV5-4 combines with J gene TRBJ2-1, with TRBD2 matching over 12 bases. V shed 4 bases, J shed 9 bases, and the junction held 8 bases outside the gene matches. From germline, CDR1 is SGHNT and CDR2 YYREEE (reference sequence). CDR3 length equals 15 residues. The DNA of the CDR3 is TGTGCCAGCAGCCCAAGACTAGCGGGAGATGGTGAGCAGTTCTTC. Amino acids: CASSPRLAGDGEQFF.

The genes are TRBV29-1 and TRBJ2-1, with 14 bases matching TRBD2. Germline assignment: CDR1 SQVTM and CDR2 ANQGSEA. The CDR3 contains 17 residues. V shed 3 bases and J 3 bases; nucleotides not matched to a gene: 7. For the CDR3, the DNA is TGCAGCGTTGAGGGGACTAGCGGGAGCGGGTACTACAATGAGCAGTTCTTC. Its translation: CSVEGTSGSGYYNEQFF.

The DNA of the CDR3 is TGTGCCAGCAGCGGATCTAGTCAATACGAGCAGTACTTC. It codes for CASSGSSQYEQYF. V is TRBV9 and J is TRBJ2-7; no reliable D call. Trimming removed 3 bases from V and 4 bases from J, with 11 bases in between. The germline V gene encodes CDR1 SGDLS and CDR2 YYNGEE. The CDR3 contains 13 residues.

The chain has TRBV19 and TRBJ1-2, with D perhaps TRBD1 (5 bases). V was cut by 11 bases and J by 4 bases, with 11 bases left in between. In germline, CDR1 is LNHDA, CDR2 SQIVND (reference sequence). The CDR3 extends over 11 amino acids. CDR3 sequence (DNA): TGTGCCGTCTCCGGGGGCTATGGCTACACCTTC. Translation gives CAVSGGYGYTF.

This rearrangement joins TRBV4-1 to TRBJ1-1, with D maybe TRBD1 (5 bases). V was cut by 0 bases and J by 1 base, with 12 bases left in between. This CDR3 has 16 amino acids. Germline V CDR1 and CDR2: MGHRA, YSYEKL. This chain's CDR3 is CASSQDLSRANTEAFF. In DNA form, the CDR3 reads TGCGCCAGCAGCCAAGATCTATCCAGGGCGAACACTGAAGCTTTCTTT.

The chain links TRBV5-4 to TRBJ1-3; maybe TRBD1 (5 bases). The CDR3 runs 15 residues. Trimming removed 0 bases from V and 0 bases from J, with 7 bases in between. In germline, CDR1 is SGHNT, CDR2 YYREEE (reference sequence). The CDR3 region is CASSLGGGSGNTIYF. The CDR3 DNA follows: TGTGCCAGCAGCTTGGGGGGGGGCTCTGGAAACACCATATATTTT.

This clone was picked up one time. This sequence joins TRBV30 and TRBJ2-1, with 12 positions matching TRBD2. This CDR3 has 13 amino acids. V shed 5 bases and J 12 bases; nucleotides not matched to a gene: 8. Germline loops: CDR1 GTSNPN, CDR2 SVGIG (reference sequence). CDR3 in DNA: TGTGCCTGGGCTACACTAGCGGGAGGTGCGCAGTTCTTC. Protein product: CAWATLAGGAQFF.

The chain joins TRBV9 to TRBJ2-5; D is uncertain. The CDR3 runs 14 residues. V was shortened by 0 bases and J by 1 base, with 7 bases between the two germline ends. In germline, CDR1 is SGDLS, CDR2 YYNGEE. CDR3 protein: CASSVGQTQETQYF. Written as DNA, the CDR3 is TGTGCCAGCAGCGTAGGACAAACCCAAGAGACCCAGTACTTC.

This clone was seen a single time. CDR3 DNA sequence: TGTGCCAGCAGCCCCACCTCGACAGGGGGTAGGGGGAATGGCTACACCTTC. It is translated as CASSPTSTGGRGNGYTF. J is TRBJ1-2 and V is TRBV9; 9 nucleotides match TRBD1. The germline gives CDR1 SGDLS, CDR2 YYNGEE. The CDR3 runs to 17 residues. The junction had 16 bases not matched to a gene; V was cut back by 4 bases and J by 6 bases.

This clone was picked up a small number of times. This chain links TRBV5-1 with TRBJ1-1; D ambiguous. Per the germline V gene, CDR1 is SGHRS and CDR2 is YFSETQ. V was cut by 3 bases and J by 1 base, with 10 bases left in between. CDR3 length: 14 residues. This CDR3 reads CASSWSFGNTEAFF. The CDR3 DNA sequence: TGCGCCAGCAGCTGGAGTTTCGGGAACACTGAAGCTTTCTTT.